Listed here are 15 T cell receptor beta chains from one sample, sequenced in a study of blood T cells in healthy people across ages. A second PCR, run for about 6 to 11 cycles, used a sample-barcoded 5' primer plus a J-beta primer mix. TCRdb reanalysed the 5' RACE reads using MiXCR and keeps one entry per CDR3 protein. The data show just under 900,000 distinct CDR3 sequences, less than 35% seen once. The sample taken for sequencing was blood. These TCRs come from a woman older than 75 in good health.

As for this clonotype: A clone one base away is much larger, so this may be a read error. The V call is TRBV15, the J call TRBJ1-2; D is uncertain. Germline-derived CDR1 and CDR2 are LNHNV and YYDKDF (reference sequence). V was shortened by 0 bases and J by 5 bases, with 13 bases between the two germline ends. The CDR3 runs 15 residues. Written as DNA, the CDR3 is TGTGCCACCAGCAGAGATCTTGAGAGAGGATATGGCTACACCTTC. This gives the protein CATSRDLERGYGYTF.

The CDR3 loop is CASSEGGRFYEQYF. The CDR3 coding sequence is TGTGCCAGCAGTGAAGGGGGGCGTTTCTACGAGCAGTACTTC. The chain is built from TRBV2 and TRBJ2-7, with TRBD1 as a possible D gene (6 bases). Germline V lookup: CDR1 SNHLY, CDR2 FYNNEI. The CDR3 is made up of 14 amino acids. Trimming pared 1 base from V and 3 bases from J, leaving 10 bases between.

CDR3 bases: TGTGCCAGCAACTCCGGGACGACTAATGGCTACACCTTC. Translating it yields CASNSGTTNGYTF. This rearrangement joins TRBV7-9 to TRBJ1-2, with D perhaps matching TRBD1 (5 bases). The CDR3 is 13 residues long. Germline V gene data show CDR1 as SEHNR and CDR2 as FQNEAQ (reference sequence). V was shortened by 7 bases and J by 6 bases, with 15 bases between the two germline ends.

This clonotype was seen at least ten times. This sequence joins TRBV6-6 and TRBJ2-3; TRBD1 or TRBD2 may be the D gene (5 bases each). Germline V gene sequence: CDR1 MNHNY, CDR2 SVGAGI (reference sequence). V was cut by 10 bases and J by 4 bases, with 21 bases left in between. The CDR3 loop spans 15 amino acids. Here the CDR3 reads CATSYRPERADTQYF. CDR3 nucleotides: TGTGCCACTTCCTACAGGCCGGAGAGGGCAGATACGCAGTATTTT.

This clonotype has at least ten counts. The V gene is TRBV4-3, the J gene TRBJ1-6, with D maybe TRBD1 (5 bases). Trimming stripped 3 bases from V and 8 bases from J, with 5 bases between. From germline, CDR1 is LGHNA and CDR2 YSLEER. The CDR3 consists of 12 residues. The CDR3 region is CASSHRDSPLHF. The CDR3 coding sequence is TGCGCCAGCAGCCACAGGGATTCACCCCTCCACTTT.

The rearrangement links TRBV28 to TRBJ1-6, with TRBD1 as a possible D gene (5 bases). V was shortened by 10 bases and J by 3 bases, with 16 bases between the two germline ends. Per germline, CDR1 MDHEN and CDR2 SYDVKM. The CDR3 covers 15 residues. CDR3 region: CATHSQGGYNSPLHF. CDR3 coding DNA: TGTGCCACCCACTCCCAGGGAGGCTATAATTCACCCCTCCACTTT.

This clonotype was seen many times. A much larger clone sits a single nucleotide away, making a read error possible. The J gene is TRBJ2-5, the V gene TRBV12-3 or TRBV12-4; no definite D call. This CDR3 has 13 residues. Between the trimmed V and J ends, which lost 7 bases and 5 bases, there was a span of 14 bases. CDR3 nucleotide sequence: TGTGCCAGCAAGAACGGCTTAGGGGAGACCCAGTACTTC. Translated: CASKNGLGETQYF.

With respect to this clonotype: A read error may be the cause here, since a much bigger clone is one base away. The chain carries TRBV19 and TRBJ1-2; no firm D call. The CDR3 is 15 residues long. From germline, CDR1 is LNHDA and CDR2 SQIVND (reference sequence). Here the CDR3 DNA reads TGTGCCAGTAGGAAGGACGTTGCCACTAACCATGGCTACACCTTC. Translation: CASRKDVATNHGYTF.

The DNA for the CDR3 is TGTGCCAGCAGCTTAAGGAGGGTCCACGAGCAGTACTTC. This encodes CASSLRRVHEQYF. The chain links TRBV7-8 to TRBJ2-7, with D perhaps TRBD2 (6 bases). The germline CDR1 and CDR2 sequences are SGHVS and FQNEAQ. Trimming shortened V by 2 bases and J by 5 bases, and 10 bases separated the two germline ends. This CDR3 region has 13 residues.

This clonotype was recorded many times. This chain links TRBV24-1 with TRBJ2-3; D is undetermined. Deletions cut 3 bases from V and 2 bases from J, with 11 bases between. Germline loops: CDR1 KGHDR, CDR2 SFDVKD. This CDR3 comprises 15 residues. The CDR3 region is CATSDPRTPTDTQYF. DNA of the CDR3: TGTGCCACCAGTGATCCAAGGACCCCCACAGATACGCAGTATTTT.

The chain is built from TRBV12-3 or TRBV12-4 and TRBJ2-2; 7 positions match TRBD1. The CDR3 has 14 residues. The V and J ends lost 6 bases and 5 bases, in that order; junction bases with no gene match: 6. The CDR3 region has the DNA TGTGCCAGCAGCCGCACAGGGGCAACCGGGGAGCTGTTTTTT. The encoded protein is CASSRTGATGELFF.

This chain joins TRBV7-6 and TRBJ2-2; a possible D gene is TRBD2 (7 bases). This CDR3 contains 13 residues. From germline, CDR1 is SGHVS and CDR2 FNYEAQ. V lost 6 bases, J lost 6 bases, and 11 bases lay in between. For the CDR3, the DNA is TGTGCCAGCAGACCGGGGGGCCCCGGGGAGCTGTTTTTT. This sequence encodes CASRPGGPGELFF.

About this clonotype itself: A much larger clonotype is one base distant, so this may be a read error. This chain connects TRBV18 to TRBJ2-7; D may be TRBD2 (6 bases). Per the germline V gene, CDR1 is KGHSH and CDR2 is LQKENI. The CDR3 covers 13 residues. This chain's CDR3 is CVSSTGGAEEQYF. The CDR3 DNA sequence: TGTGTCAGCTCGACCGGAGGGGCCGAGGAGCAGTACTTC.

V and J are TRBV27 and TRBJ1-4; D not certain. The V gene's germline CDR1 is MNHEY and CDR2 SMNVEV (reference sequence). This CDR3 spans 14 amino acids. V dropped 3 bases and J dropped 8 bases, with 13 bases sitting between them. The CDR3 DNA follows: TGTGCCAGCAGTTTGTTAGGTCAACGAGAAAAACTGTTTTTT. Its translation: CASSLLGQREKLFF.

This clonotype was counted many times. The V and J genes are TRBV12-3 or TRBV12-4 and TRBJ2-1; 10 bases are shared with TRBD2. CDR3 length equals 17 residues. Trimming cost V 6 bases and J 3 bases; bases outside gene matches: 11. The CDR3 region has the DNA TGTGCCAGCAGGATGGGGAGCGGGGGGGCGGTCTACAATGAGCAGTTCTTC. Its translation is CASRMGSGGAVYNEQFF.